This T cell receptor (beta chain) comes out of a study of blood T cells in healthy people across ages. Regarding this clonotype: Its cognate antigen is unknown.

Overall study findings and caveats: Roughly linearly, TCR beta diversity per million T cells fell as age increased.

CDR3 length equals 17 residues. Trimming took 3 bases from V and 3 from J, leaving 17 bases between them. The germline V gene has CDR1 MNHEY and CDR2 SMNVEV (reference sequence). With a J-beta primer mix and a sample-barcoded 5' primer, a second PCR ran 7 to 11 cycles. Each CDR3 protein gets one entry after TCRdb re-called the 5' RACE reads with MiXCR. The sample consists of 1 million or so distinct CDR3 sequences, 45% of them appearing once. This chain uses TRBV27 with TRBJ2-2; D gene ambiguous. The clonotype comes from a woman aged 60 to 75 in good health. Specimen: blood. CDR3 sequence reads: CASSFLKTRTYTGELFF. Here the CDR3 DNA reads TGTGCCAGCAGTTTCCTCAAAACCCGGACGTACACCGGGGAGCTGTTTTTT.